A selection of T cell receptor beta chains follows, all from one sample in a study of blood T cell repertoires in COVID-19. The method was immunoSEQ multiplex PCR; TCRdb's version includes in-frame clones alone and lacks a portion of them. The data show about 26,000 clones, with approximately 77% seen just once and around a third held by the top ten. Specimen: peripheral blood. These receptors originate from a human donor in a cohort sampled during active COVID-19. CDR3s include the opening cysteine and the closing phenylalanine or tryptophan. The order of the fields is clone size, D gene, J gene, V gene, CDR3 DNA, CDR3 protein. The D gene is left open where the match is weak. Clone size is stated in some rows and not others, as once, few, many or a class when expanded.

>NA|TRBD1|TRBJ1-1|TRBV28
TGTGCCAGCAGTGGGAAAACAGGGGGGCCGCTGAGGAACACTGAAGCTTTCTTT
CASSGKTGGPLRNTEAFF
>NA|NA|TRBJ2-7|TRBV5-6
TGTGCCAGCAGCTTGGGCGTGGAGGAGCAGTACTTC
CASSLGVEEQYF
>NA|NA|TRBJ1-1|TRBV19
TGTGCCAGTTCCCTTTCCACAGGTGTGAACACTGAAGCTTTCTTT
CASSLSTGVNTEAFF
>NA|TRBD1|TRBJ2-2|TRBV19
TGTGCCAGTATCCCCCCTGACAGGGGCGACACCGGGGAGCTGTTTTTT
CASIPPDRGDTGELFF
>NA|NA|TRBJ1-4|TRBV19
TGTGCCAGTAGTGTCCTCTACAGTACAACTAATGAAAAACTGTTTTTT
CASSVLYSTTNEKLFF
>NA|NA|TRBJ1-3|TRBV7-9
TGTGCCAGCAGCTTAGGAGGATCTGGAAACACCATATATTTT
CASSLGGSGNTIYF
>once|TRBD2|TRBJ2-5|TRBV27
TGTGCCAGCAGTTTTCACGGACTAGCGGGGGGAGAGACCCAGTACTTC
CASSFHGLAGGETQYF
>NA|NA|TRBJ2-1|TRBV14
TGTGCCAGCAGCCATCCCGCGGGGAAACGAAATGAGCAGTTCTTC
CASSHPAGKRNEQFF
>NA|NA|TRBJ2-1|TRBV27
TGTGCCAGCAGTTTACGGGGTCTTGAGCAGTTCTTC
CASSLRGLEQFF
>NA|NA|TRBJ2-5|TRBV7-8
TGTGCCAGCAGCTTAAGGGGACACAACCAAGAGACCCAGTACTTC
CASSLRGHNQETQYF
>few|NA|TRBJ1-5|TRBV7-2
TGTGCCAGCAGCTTACAAGGAGCGGGCAATCAGCCCCAGCATTTT
CASSLQGAGNQPQHF
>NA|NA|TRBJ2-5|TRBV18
TGTGCCAGCTCACCATATGGGAGCGTACAAGAGACCCAGTACTTC
CASSPYGSVQETQYF
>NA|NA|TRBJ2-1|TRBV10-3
TGTGCCATCAGTGAGGTTGGCAGGGGACACAATGAGCAGTTCTTC
CAISEVGRGHNEQFF
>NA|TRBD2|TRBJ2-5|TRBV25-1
TGTGCCAGCAGTGAATTCGGCGGGGGGGCCGAGACCCAGTACTTC
CASSEFGGGAETQYF
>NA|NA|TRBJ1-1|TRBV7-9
TGTGCCAGCAGCTTAACGGGGTTGGGTTCTGAAGCTTTCTTT
CASSLTGLGSEAFF
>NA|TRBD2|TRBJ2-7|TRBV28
TGTGCCAGCAGTTTTTCGGGGGGCGAGCAGTACTTC
CASSFSGGEQYF
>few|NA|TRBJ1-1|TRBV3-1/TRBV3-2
TGTGCCAGCAGCCAAGTACCAGGGGACACTGAAGCTTTCTTT
CASSQVPGDTEAFF
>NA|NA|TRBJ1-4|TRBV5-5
TGTGCCAGCAGCTTGGGGCTCGGGGAGGCTAATGAAAAACTGTTTTTT
CASSLGLGEANEKLFF
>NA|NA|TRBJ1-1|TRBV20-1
TGCAGTGCTAGAACAAGAACTGAAGCTTTCTTT
CSARTRTEAFF
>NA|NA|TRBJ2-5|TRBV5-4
TGTGCCAGCAGCTTTCCCCCCCCGAGGGAAGAGACCCAGTACTTC
CASSFPPPREETQYF
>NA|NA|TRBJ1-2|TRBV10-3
TGTGCCATCAGTGGACAGTACTATGGCTACACCTTC
CAISGQYYGYTF
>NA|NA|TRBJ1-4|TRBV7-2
TGTGCCAGCAGCTCCTCAGGGTTCGAGGAAAAACTGTTTTTT
CASSSSGFEEKLFF
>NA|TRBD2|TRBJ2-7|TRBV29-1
TGCAGCGTGGGGGGGGCCTACGAGCAGTACTTC
CSVGGAYEQYF
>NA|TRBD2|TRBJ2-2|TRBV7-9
TGTGCCAGCAGCGACCGGGACTACAAAACCGGGGAGCTGTTTTTT
CASSDRDYKTGELFF
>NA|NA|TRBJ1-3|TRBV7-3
TGTGCCAGCAGCCGTACAGTTACAGGAAACACCATATATTTT
CASSRTVTGNTIYF
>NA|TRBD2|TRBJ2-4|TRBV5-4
TGTGCCAGCAGCTCTAGCGGGAGGGTGAACATTCAGTACTTC
CASSSSGRVNIQYF
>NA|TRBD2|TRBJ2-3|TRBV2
TGTGCCAGCAAGAGGACTAGCGGTGGTGATACGCAGTATTTT
CASKRTSGGDTQYF
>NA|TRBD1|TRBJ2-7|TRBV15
TGTGCCACCAGCCCCCGGAGGACAGGGACTTCCTACGAGCAGTACTTC
CATSPRRTGTSYEQYF
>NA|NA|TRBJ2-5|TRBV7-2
TGTGCCAGCAGCTTAGGCAGGGCCCAAGAGACCCAGTACTTC
CASSLGRAQETQYF
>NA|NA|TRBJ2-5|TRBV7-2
TGTGCCAGCAGCTTAGGATTCCCCTTCGGCGACAATGAGACCCAGTACTTC
CASSLGFPFGDNETQYF
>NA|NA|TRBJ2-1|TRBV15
TGTGCCACCAGCAGAGATGCGGCGGCCAATGAGCAGTTCTTC
CATSRDAAANEQFF
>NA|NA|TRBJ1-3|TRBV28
TGTGCCAGCAGTTTAGGGGGGTCATCTGGAAACACCATATATTTT
CASSLGGSSGNTIYF
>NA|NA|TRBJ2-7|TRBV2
TGTGCCAGCTTTCAGGCCTACGAGCAGTACTTC
CASFQAYEQYF
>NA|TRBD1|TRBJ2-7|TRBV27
TGTGCCAGCAGTAAGACTTCCGGGACAGGTTACTACGAGCAGTACTTC
CASSKTSGTGYYEQYF
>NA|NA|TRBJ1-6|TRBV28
TGTGCCAGCAGTTCCCGAAGACTAGGCAGCTCACCCCTCCACTTT
CASSSRRLGSSPLHF
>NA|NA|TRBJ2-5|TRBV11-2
TGTGCCAGCAGCCGAGGTTACCAAGAGACCCAGTACTTC
CASSRGYQETQYF
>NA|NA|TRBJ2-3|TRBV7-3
TGTGCCAGCAGCTTAATGTCGGCTAGGGGGGGCCAAGATACGCAGTATTTT
CASSLMSARGGQDTQYF
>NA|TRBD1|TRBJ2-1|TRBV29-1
TGCAGCGTTCAACAGGGGACCTACAATGAGCAGTTCTTC
CSVQQGTYNEQFF
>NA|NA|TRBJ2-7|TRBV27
TGTGCCAGCCCAAGGAGGGGGCAGACCGAGCAGTACTTC
CASPRRGQTEQYF
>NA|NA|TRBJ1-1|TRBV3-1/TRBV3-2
TGTGCCAGCAGCCAAGATTGGGGACAGAACACTGAAGCTTTCTTT
CASSQDWGQNTEAFF
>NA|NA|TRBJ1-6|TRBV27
TGTGCCAGCAGTTTCCCGGGTTCACCCCTCCACTTT
CASSFPGSPLHF